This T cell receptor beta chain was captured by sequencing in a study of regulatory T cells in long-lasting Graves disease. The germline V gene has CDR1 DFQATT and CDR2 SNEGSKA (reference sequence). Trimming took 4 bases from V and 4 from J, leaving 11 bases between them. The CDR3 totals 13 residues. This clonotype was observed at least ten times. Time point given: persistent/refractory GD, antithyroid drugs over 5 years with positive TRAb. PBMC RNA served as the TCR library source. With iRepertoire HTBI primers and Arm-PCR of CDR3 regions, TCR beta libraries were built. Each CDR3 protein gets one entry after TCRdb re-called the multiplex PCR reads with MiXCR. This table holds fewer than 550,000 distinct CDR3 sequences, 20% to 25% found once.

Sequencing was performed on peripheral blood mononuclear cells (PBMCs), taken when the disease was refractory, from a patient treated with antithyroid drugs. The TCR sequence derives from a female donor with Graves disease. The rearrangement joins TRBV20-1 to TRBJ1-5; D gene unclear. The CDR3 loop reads CSAIRALNQPQHF. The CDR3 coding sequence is TGCAGTGCTATCCGGGCCTTAAATCAGCCCCAGCATTTT.